The 19 T cell receptor beta chains listed next were all sequenced from one sample in a study of blood T cell repertoires in COVID-19 (dated by TCRdb to the early 2020s). Library creation used the immunoSEQ multiplex PCR assay. Sourced from immuneACCESS, this table was stored by TCRdb with only in-frame sequences that have V and J called. A share of the clones is absent; for the studies checked, an unresolved V gene accounts for under half, and the remainder has no known explanation. The sample table holds 200,000 to 250,000 clones, of which approximately 82% were seen once. Over 12% of the sample goes to the ten largest clones. The sample taken for sequencing was PBMCs or T cells enriched from blood (not recorded which). The receptors here all came from a man between 35 and 55 years old who had recovered from COVID-19.

The chain has TRBV28 and TRBJ1-4; TRBD1 matches at 9 bases. With 5 bases clipped from V and 10 bases from J, the junction kept 8 bases outside the gene matches. Germline loops: CDR1 MDHEN, CDR2 SYDVKM. The CDR3 sequence is 14 residues long. Written as DNA, the CDR3 is TGTGCCAGCAGTCCCGGGACAGGGACGGGAAAACTGTTTTTT. It translates to CASSPGTGTGKLFF.

This sequence joins TRBV27 and TRBJ1-1; D gene ambiguous. CDR3 length: 15 amino acids. Germline V gives CDR1 MNHEY, CDR2 SMNVEV (reference sequence). V gave up 3 bases and J gave up 1 base, with 12 bases separating them. This CDR3 reads CASSLITLRNTEAFF. The DNA of the CDR3 is TGTGCCAGCAGTTTGATTACTCTAAGGAACACTGAAGCTTTCTTT.

The chain joins TRBV7-3 to TRBJ1-2; TRBD1 might be the D (6 bases). Germline CDR1 and CDR2: SGHTA and FQGTGA. CDR3 length: 15 amino acids. Trimming removed 5 bases at V and 2 bases at J, with 15 bases between. Here the CDR3 DNA reads TGTGCCAGCAGCCCGACAGGTCGAGGCAACTATGGCTACACCTTC. Amino acids: CASSPTGRGNYGYTF.

This clone has just a few counts. This chain connects TRBV7-6 to TRBJ2-7, with 9 bases aligning to TRBD1. The CDR3 length is 14 residues. V was clipped by 3 bases and J by 2 bases; unmatched bases: 2. CDR1 and CDR2 (germline): SGHVS, FNYEAQ. This CDR3 is CASSLGQGAYEQYF. The CDR3 coding sequence is TGTGCCAGCAGCTTGGGACAGGGTGCCTACGAGCAGTACTTC.

This clone was counted once. The chain recombines TRBV6-5 with TRBJ1-5, with 7 bases that match TRBD1. Germline V gene sequence: CDR1 MNHEY, CDR2 SVGAGI. Unmatched junction bases numbered 10, after V lost 6 bases and J lost 8 bases. The CDR3 is 14 residues long. The CDR3 sequence: CASRRGQAWEPQHF. The CDR3 coding sequence is TGTGCCAGCAGACGTGGACAGGCCTGGGAGCCCCAGCATTTT.

The chain recombines TRBV28 with TRBJ2-3; D is possibly TRBD2 (7 bases). CDR3 length equals 14 residues. Germline values: CDR1 MDHEN, CDR2 SYDVKM. V was pared by 7 bases and J by 2 bases, with 13 bases between. Written as DNA, the CDR3 is TGTGCCAGCACCGGGGGGCCGCCCACAGATACGCAGTATTTT. Its protein is CASTGGPPTDTQYF.

This clone appeared a few times. Other DNA sequences of this sample code for an identical CDR3. J is TRBJ1-5 and V is TRBV7-2; unclear D gene. V was clipped by 3 bases and J by 2 bases, with 8 bases between them. Germline-derived CDR1 and CDR2 are SGHTA and FQGNSA. CDR3 size: 14 residues. DNA for the CDR3: TGTGCCAGCAGCTTTCGCGGGGGCAATCAGCCCCAGCATTTT. This gives the protein CASSFRGGNQPQHF. Full variable domain (remainder filled in from reference TRBV7-2 and TRBJ1-5): GAGVSQSPSNKVTEKGKDVELRCDPISGHTALYWYRQSLGQGLEFLIYFQGNSAPDKSGLPSDRFSAERTGGSVSTLTIQRTQQEDSAVYLCASSFRGGNQPQHFGDGTRLSIL.

The rearrangement joins TRBV6-4 to TRBJ2-3, with 10 bases that match TRBD2. The CDR3 has 16 amino acids. Trimming at V came to 2 bases and at J to 2 bases, leaving 4 bases not matched to a gene. Germline-derived CDR1 and CDR2 are MRHNA and SNTAGT. The CDR3 here is CASSDLLAGATDTQYF. DNA for the CDR3: TGTGCCAGCAGTGACCTTCTAGCGGGAGCCACAGATACGCAGTATTTT.

This clone was counted between two and nine times. The CDR3 DNA sequence: TGTGCCAGCAGTTTAGGCCGGGGGGGATATGGCTACACCTTC. Its translation is CASSLGRGGYGYTF. The chain employs TRBV28 and TRBJ1-2, with D maybe TRBD1 (5 bases). The CDR3 consists of 14 residues. CDR1 is MDHEN and CDR2 is SYDVKM in the germline V gene. The V end was cut by 2 bases, the J end by 5 bases, with 12 bases between.

The genes are TRBV28 and TRBJ1-2; D not certain. Per the germline V gene, CDR1 is MDHEN and CDR2 is SYDVKM. V was shortened by 4 bases and J by 6 bases, with 21 bases between the two germline ends. The CDR3 is 16 amino acids. In DNA form, the CDR3 reads TGTGCCAGCAGTTCCAACCTCGAGGCCTTCGAGGATGGCTACACCTTC. It codes for CASSSNLEAFEDGYTF.

The chain is built from TRBV5-1 and TRBJ1-6; D unclear. The V and J ends lost 0 bases and 10 bases respectively, with 8 bases between them. This CDR3 has 13 amino acids. Germline lookup yields CDR1 SGHRS and CDR2 YFSETQ. For the CDR3, the DNA is TGCGCCAGCAGCTTGGTCCTCGGGTCACCCCTCCACTTT. Protein product: CASSLVLGSPLHF.

The V gene is TRBV7-9, the J gene TRBJ2-5; D gene uncertain. The germline CDR1 and CDR2 sequences are SEHNR and FQNEAQ (reference sequence). The CDR3 totals 14 residues. Trimming took 5 bases from V and 2 from J, leaving 12 bases between them. CDR3 in amino acids: CASSIGPPQETQYF. The CDR3 nucleotides read TGTGCCAGCAGCATAGGTCCCCCGCAAGAGACCCAGTACTTC.

This chain uses TRBV6-2 or TRBV6-3 with TRBJ2-1, with a tentative D call TRBD2 (6 bases). The V end lost 2 bases, the J end lost 0 bases, and 14 bases lay between the germline ends. The CDR3 contains 17 residues. Germline V lookup: CDR1 MNHEY, CDR2 SVGEGT. The CDR3 nucleotides are TGTGCCAGCAGTTACCCCACTGCGGGGATCTCCTACAATGAGCAGTTCTTC. Amino acid sequence: CASSYPTAGISYNEQFF.

This rearrangement joins TRBV6-5 to TRBJ1-4, with 8 bases lining up with TRBD1. Trimming took 6 bases from V and 10 from J; bases not matched to a gene: 10. This CDR3 spans 14 amino acids. Germline-derived CDR1 and CDR2 are MNHEY and SVGAGI. Here the CDR3 reads CASSYNRGYGKLFF. CDR3 DNA sequence: TGTGCCAGCAGCTACAACAGGGGGTATGGAAAACTGTTTTTT.

The V and J genes are TRBV20-1 and TRBJ1-5; TRBD1 matches 7 bases. V trimming: 3 bases; J trimming: 4 bases; junction bases outside the gene matches: 9. CDR3 length equals 15 residues. Germline V gives CDR1 DFQATT, CDR2 SNEGSKA (reference sequence). The CDR3 loop reads CSASLSATGNQPQHF. The CDR3 DNA sequence: TGCAGTGCTAGTCTTTCGGCGACAGGGAATCAGCCCCAGCATTTT.

This chain joins TRBV5-1 and TRBJ2-7, with TRBD1 identical over 8 bases. V was pared by 0 bases and J by 4 bases, with 12 bases of the junction left unmatched. The length of the CDR3 is 17 residues. The germline CDR1 and CDR2 sequences are SGHRS and YFSETQ. The CDR3 nucleotides are TGCGCCAGCAGCTTGGCCCCAAGCAGGGGGCGCCTTTACGAGCAGTACTTC. It translates to CASSLAPSRGRLYEQYF.

With respect to this clone: One end of the junction fails to match germline, which may point to a read error. The chain couples TRBV28 to TRBJ1-4, with D possibly TRBD1 on 6 matching bases. This CDR3 is 14 amino acids long. CDR1 and CDR2 (germline): MDHEN, SYDVKM. CDR3 amino acids: CASSQLTGGGKLFF. The CDR3 DNA follows: TGTGCCAGCAGTCAACTGACAGGTGGGGGAAAATTGTTTTTT. Full variable domain (outside the CDR3, taken from reference TRBV28 and TRBJ1-4): DVKVTQSSRYLVKRTGEKVFLECVQDMDHENMFWYRQDPGLGLRLIYFSYDVKMKEKGDIPEGYSVSREKKERFSLILESASTNQTSMYLCASSQLTGGGKLFFGSGTQLSVL.

The rearrangement joins TRBV7-2 to TRBJ2-1; TRBD2 might be the D (7 bases). V shed 3 bases and J shed 7 bases, with 13 bases lying between them. Germline V gene lookup returns CDR1 SGHTA and CDR2 FQGNSA. The CDR3 length is 14 residues. The CDR3 DNA sequence: TGTGCCAGCAGCTTGGCGGGGGCAAGGAATGAGCAGTTCTTC. Protein product: CASSLAGARNEQFF.

V gene TRBV7-9 combines with J gene TRBJ1-4; tentative D call: TRBD1 (6 bases). Trimming pared 1 base from V and 4 bases from J, leaving 10 bases between. CDR3 size: 15 residues. Germline V gene lookup returns CDR1 SEHNR and CDR2 FQNEAQ (reference sequence). DNA of the CDR3: TGTGCCAGCAGCTTAGGCGGACAGAGTAATGAAAAACTGTTTTTT. Translation gives CASSLGGQSNEKLFF.